The entry below gives a single TCR beta chain sequence along with its context. Antigen: not known. Likely unrecorded immune exposures existed in these nominally healthy donors. This sample stems from a study of cytomegalovirus exposure and HLA in healthy donors. Overall study findings and caveats: A few CMV-associated chains were confirmed in vitro to be specific for CMV antigens. Earlier analysis found most TCR beta V segments productive about 90% or about 30% of the time.

The PCR contained 60 Vbeta and 13 Jbeta primers. TCRdb keeps only in-frame clones here, not all; method: immunoSEQ multiplex PCR. The sample yields some 150,000 clones, around 70% seen once. The CDR3 length is 13 residues. V dropped 3 bases and J dropped 3 bases, with 7 bases sitting between them. Germline V gene lookup returns CDR1 SGHRS and CDR2 YFSETQ. The sample comprised PBMCs. This TCR derives from a middle-aged man in good health and CMV-seronegative. The chain employs TRBV5-1 and TRBJ1-3, with D perhaps matching TRBD1 (6 bases). The CDR3 nucleotides are TGCGCCAGCAGCTCAGGGGTTGGAAACACCATATATTTT. It yields the protein CASSSGVGNTIYF.